Listed below are T cell receptor beta chains from one sample, sequenced in a study of technical replicates of blood from four donors. The assay was immunoSEQ multiplex PCR, and TCRdb's table has in-frame clones only and misses some. Among 55,000 to 85,000 clones, around 97% were seen once, and the ten largest hold 0.21%. The sample was T cells isolated from PBMCs. Receptor source: a human donor in good health. The CDR3 runs from the conserved cysteine through the conserved F or W. A D gene is named only where the DNA matches it firmly. Clone size is given for some rows only: seen once, a few or many times, or a class if the clone is expanded.

v_gene	abundance	d_gene	j_gene	CDR3aa	CDR3nt
TRBV27	once	-	TRBJ1-2	CASRSGVNYGYTF	TGTGCCAGCAGATCAGGGGTTAACTATGGCTACACCTTC
TRBV10-1	-	-	TRBJ1-1	CASSAEGAPNTEAFF	TGCGCCAGCAGTGCGGAAGGGGCTCCGAACACTGAAGCTTTCTTT
TRBV5-1	once	-	TRBJ2-5	CASGISRPPGEETQYF	TGCGCCAGCGGAATAAGTCGCCCTCCGGGGGAAGAGACCCAGTACTTC
TRBV7-9	-	-	TRBJ1-2	CASSRALSYGYTF	TGTGCCAGCAGCCGTGCGCTGAGCTATGGCTACACCTTC
TRBV7-3	-	-	TRBJ1-3	CASSPLGGNTIYF	TGTGCCAGCAGCCCCCTCGGGGGGAACACCATATATTTT
TRBV5-8	-	TRBD2	TRBJ2-1	CASSWRLAGNEQFF	TGTGCCAGCAGCTGGAGACTAGCGGGTAATGAGCAGTTCTTC
TRBV5-4	-	-	TRBJ1-2	CASSPPGQINYGYTF	TGTGCCAGCAGCCCTCCAGGACAGATTAACTATGGCTACACCTTC
TRBV27	-	-	TRBJ2-7	CASSSRLGAYEQYF	TGTGCCAGCAGTTCGCGACTGGGAGCCTACGAGCAGTACTTC
TRBV27	-	-	TRBJ2-7	CASSLRSGFYEQYF	TGTGCCAGCAGTTTAAGGTCCGGGTTCTACGAGCAGTACTTC
TRBV10-2	-	-	TRBJ1-1	CASSPPTHSNTEAFF	TGCGCCAGCAGTCCACCCACTCATTCGAACACTGAAGCTTTCTTT
TRBV28	once	-	TRBJ1-5	CARRERNQPQHF	TGTGCTCGACGGGAGCGCAATCAGCCCCAGCATTTT
TRBV5-4	-	-	TRBJ1-1	CASSPQEGTEAFF	TGTGCCAGCAGCCCCCAGGAGGGGACTGAAGCTTTCTTT
TRBV4-1	once	-	TRBJ1-5	CASSQEVGQSNQPQHF	TGCGCCAGCAGCCAAGAAGTCGGACAAAGCAATCAGCCCCAGCATTTT
TRBV6-6	once	-	TRBJ2-5	CASSYSTGLGGETQYF	TGTGCCAGCAGTTACTCCACAGGCTTAGGTGGCGAGACCCAGTACTTC
TRBV19	-	TRBD1	TRBJ2-2	CASRSEQGGNTGELFF	TGTGCCAGTAGAAGTGAACAGGGGGGGAACACCGGGGAGCTGTTTTTT
TRBV2	-	-	TRBJ2-5	CASSAQPGQETQYF	TGTGCCAGCAGTGCCCAGCCAGGGCAAGAGACCCAGTACTTC
TRBV2	-	-	TRBJ2-7	CASTVESSYEQYF	TGTGCCAGCACGGTCGAGAGCTCCTACGAGCAGTACTTC
TRBV10-1	-	TRBD2	TRBJ2-1	CASSASGRGRSYNEQFF	TGCGCCAGCAGTGCGAGCGGGAGGGGTAGGTCCTACAATGAGCAGTTCTTC
TRBV9	-	-	TRBJ1-2	CASSGSTLGADGYTF	TGTGCCAGCAGCGGCTCGACGCTGGGCGCCGACGGCTACACCTTC
TRBV11-2	-	TRBD2	TRBJ2-5	CASSFNSGGQETQYF	TGTGCCAGCAGCTTCAATAGCGGGGGCCAAGAGACCCAGTACTTC
TRBV6-1	-	TRBD1	TRBJ1-4	CASSDRGQGVEKLFF	TGTGCCAGCAGTGACAGGGGACAGGGGGTTGAAAAACTGTTTTTT
TRBV28	-	TRBD1	TRBJ1-5	CASSRGQGRLPPQHF	TGTGCCAGCAGCCGAGGACAGGGTAGATTGCCGCCCCAGCATTTT
TRBV7-3	-	TRBD1	TRBJ2-5	CASSPGGTTQKETQYF	TGTGCCAGCAGCCCAGGGGGTACAACGCAAAAAGAGACCCAGTACTTC
TRBV7-9	-	TRBD2	TRBJ2-1	CASSYLAGGYNEQFF	TGTGCCAGCAGCTACCTAGCGGGGGGATACAATGAGCAGTTCTTC
TRBV6-8	-	TRBD2	TRBJ2-1	CASSHLAGGGDEQFF	TGTGCCAGCAGCCATCTAGCGGGAGGAGGTGATGAGCAGTTCTTC
TRBV4-1	-	-	TRBJ2-7	CASSQGPLIREQYF	TGCGCCAGCAGCCAAGGCCCTCTAATCAGGGAGCAGTACTTC
TRBV19	-	-	TRBJ2-2	CASRQINTGELFF	TGTGCCAGTCGACAGATAAACACCGGGGAGCTGTTTTTT
TRBV25-1	-	TRBD1	TRBJ2-5	CASRTGTGETQYF	TGTGCCAGCAGAACCGGGACAGGAGAGACCCAGTACTTC
TRBV11-3	-	-	TRBJ1-1	CASSPQQNTEAFF	TGTGCCAGCAGTCCCCAACAGAACACTGAAGCTTTCTTT
TRBV6-1	-	TRBD1	TRBJ1-2	CASSVFGQEDGYTF	TGTGCCAGCAGTGTTTTTGGACAGGAGGATGGCTACACCTTC
TRBV7-9	-	-	TRBJ2-5	CASSLDSQETQYF	TGTGCCAGCAGCTTGGACAGCCAAGAGACCCAGTACTTC
TRBV18	-	TRBD1	TRBJ1-1	CASSPLGQGVAEAFF	TGTGCCAGCTCACCACTAGGACAGGGGGTCGCTGAAGCTTTCTTT
TRBV6-5	-	-	TRBJ1-2	CASSSRGSANYGYTF	TGTGCCAGCAGTTCCCGAGGGTCCGCCAACTATGGCTACACCTTC
TRBV6-5	-	-	TRBJ2-5	CASSYYRGVETQYF	TGTGCCAGCAGTTATTACCGGGGTGTGGAGACCCAGTACTTC
TRBV30	-	TRBD2	TRBJ2-5	CAWTLNGLAGQETQYF	TGTGCCTGGACCTTGAACGGACTAGCGGGCCAAGAGACCCAGTACTTC
TRBV7-9	-	TRBD2	TRBJ2-7	CASSLEGLAGGSSYEQYF	TGTGCCAGCAGCTTAGAGGGACTAGCGGGGGGAAGCTCCTACGAGCAGTACTTC
TRBV5-1	-	TRBD1	TRBJ1-5	CASSLDQGDQPQHF	TGCGCCAGCAGCTTGGACCAGGGGGATCAGCCCCAGCATTTT
TRBV6-5	-	TRBD1	TRBJ2-2	CASKKQGAVDGELFF	TGTGCCAGCAAAAAACAGGGGGCGGTCGACGGGGAGCTGTTTTTT
TRBV6-5	once	TRBD2	TRBJ2-1	CASSSLAGVYNEQFF	TGTGCCAGCAGTTCATTAGCGGGGGTCTACAATGAGCAGTTCTTC
TRBV5-6	few	TRBD1	TRBJ1-2	CASSYRDRDSYGYTF	TGTGCCAGCAGCTACCGGGACAGGGATAGCTATGGCTACACCTTC
TRBV9	-	TRBD2	TRBJ2-3	CASSGPSGTYTDTQYF	TGTGCCAGCAGCGGGCCGAGCGGGACTTACACAGATACGCAGTATTTT
TRBV10-1	-	-	TRBJ1-1	CASRATANTEAFF	TGCGCCAGCAGGGCCACAGCGAACACTGAAGCTTTCTTT